These 30 T cell receptor beta chains share one sample of origin, sequenced in a study of blood T cell repertoires in COVID-19. The protocol was immunoSEQ multiplex PCR, while the TCRdb copy is restricted to in-frame clones and leaves out a portion. This table has about 200,000 clones, roughly 89% appearing once. Sequencing used PBMCs or T cells enriched from blood (not recorded which). The receptor set was obtained from a woman in her 30s who had been exposed to COVID-19.

The chain links TRBV7-9 to TRBJ1-6, with 7 positions matching TRBD1. Germline V gene sequence: CDR1 SEHNR, CDR2 FQNEAQ (reference sequence). The CDR3 consists of 18 residues. With V trimmed by 1 base and J by 6 bases, 12 bases remained unmatched. CDR3 residues: CASSLVGRGVIGNSPLHF. The CDR3 DNA is TGTGCCAGCAGCTTAGTTGGCAGGGGGGTGATAGGTAATTCACCCCTCCACTTT.

This chain uses TRBV6-5 with TRBJ1-5; 7 nucleotides line up with TRBD1. CDR1 MNHEY and CDR2 SVGAGI come from the germline V gene. The CDR3 contains 15 residues. The V and J ends lost 6 bases and 4 bases, in that order; junction bases with no gene match: 9. The CDR3 nucleotides are TGTGCCAGCAGGGACGGGACAGTACCTAATCAGCCCCAGCATTTT. Its protein is CASRDGTVPNQPQHF.

This sequence joins TRBV24-1 and TRBJ2-2; 7 nucleotides align to TRBD1. Germline CDR1 reads KGHDR; CDR2 reads SFDVKD. The CDR3 length is 15 residues. With 2 bases clipped from V and 4 bases from J, the junction kept 3 bases outside the gene matches. CDR3 sequence reads: CATSDSGQPTGELFF. In DNA, the CDR3 is TGTGCCACCAGTGATTCGGGACAGCCCACCGGGGAGCTGTTTTTT.

This CDR3 is CATSDSTGEQYF. In DNA form, the CDR3 reads TGTGCCACCAGTGATTCGACTGGGGAGCAGTACTTC. This chain connects TRBV24-1 to TRBJ2-7; the D is unclear. The germline gives CDR1 KGHDR, CDR2 SFDVKD. CDR3 size: 12 residues. Trimming shortened V by 2 bases and J by 7 bases, and 8 bases separated the two germline ends.

The chain links TRBV5-1 to TRBJ2-5, with TRBD2 matching over 11 bases. This CDR3 comprises 15 residues. The trim removed 9 bases at V and 4 bases at J, leaving 11 bases unmatched. Germline assignment: CDR1 SGHRS and CDR2 YFSETQ. CDR3 nucleotides: TGCGCCACCTCGCTACTAGCGGGGGATGGAGAGACCCAGTACTTC. It translates to CATSLLAGDGETQYF.

This chain connects TRBV7-2 to TRBJ1-5, with TRBD1 as a possible D gene (6 bases). The V gene lost 5 bases and the J gene lost 5 bases, with 19 bases spanning the gap. The CDR3 runs 16 residues. Looked up from germline, CDR1 is SGHTA and CDR2 is FQGNSA. CDR3 protein: CASSREKDSMHQPQHF. Here the CDR3 DNA reads TGTGCCAGCAGCAGAGAAAAGGACAGTATGCATCAGCCCCAGCATTTT.

The CDR3 loop reads CASSTLTAGNTIYF. The CDR3 DNA is TGTGCCAGTAGTACCCTCACGGCTGGAAACACCATATATTTT. V is TRBV19 and J is TRBJ1-3, with no clear D. The V gene's germline CDR1 is LNHDA and CDR2 SQIVND (reference sequence). The length of the CDR3 is 14 residues. Trimming took 4 bases from V and 2 from J, leaving 9 bases between them. Full variable domain (rest looked up from reference TRBV19 and TRBJ1-3): DGGITQSPKYLFRKEGQNVTLSCEQNLNHDAMYWYRQDPGQGLRLIYYSQIVNDFQKGDIAEGYSVSREKKESFPLTVTSAQKNPTAFYLCASSTLTAGNTIYFGEGSWLTVV.

The chain recombines TRBV11-2 with TRBJ1-2; D is ambiguous. The CDR3 is 14 residues long. Germline loops: CDR1 SGHAT, CDR2 FQNNGV. The V and J ends lost 5 bases and 0 bases respectively, with 10 bases between them. CDR3 nucleotide sequence: TGTGCCAGCAGCCTCGGTGGTACTAACTATGGCTACACCTTC. It specifies CASSLGGTNYGYTF.

The rearrangement uses TRBV12-5 and TRBJ1-1; D not resolved. The CDR3 loop spans 18 amino acids. V was shortened by 1 base and J by 1 base, with 19 bases between the two germline ends. Germline lookup yields CDR1 LGHNT and CDR2 FRNRAP. The CDR3 DNA sequence: TGTGCTAGTGGTTTGGCCTCGGGGATTTCAATAAGGAACACTGAAGCTTTCTTT. Protein product: CASGLASGISIRNTEAFF.

The J gene is TRBJ1-1, the V gene TRBV12-3 or TRBV12-4; D gene uncertain. CDR3 size: 13 residues. V was trimmed by 3 bases and J by 5 bases, leaving 10 bases between them. CDR3 residues: CASSFSSGTEAFF. CDR3 nucleotide sequence: TGTGCCAGCAGTTTTAGCTCGGGGACTGAAGCTTTCTTT.

V is TRBV15 and J is TRBJ2-3; D perhaps matches TRBD1 (6 bases). The germline V and J ends were trimmed by 4 bases and 0 bases, with 17 bases remaining between them. Germline lookup yields CDR1 LNHNV and CDR2 YYDKDF (reference sequence). This CDR3 contains 17 residues. Written as DNA, the CDR3 is TGTGCCACCAGCATAGGGGGTGGGGGAGAAAGCACAGATACGCAGTATTTT. Residues: CATSIGGGGESTDTQYF. Combining the CDR3 with reference TRBV15 and TRBJ2-3 gives the whole variable domain DAMVIQNPRYQVTQFGKPVTLSCSQTLNHNVMYWYQQKSSQAPKLLFHYYDKDFNNEADTPDNFQSRRPNTSFCFLDIRSPGLGDTAMYLCATSIGGGGESTDTQYFGPGTRLTVL.

The rearrangement links TRBV27 to TRBJ1-6; maybe TRBD1 (6 bases). Trimming cost V 1 base and J 6 bases, with 10 bases left between them. This CDR3 contains 15 residues. The germline V gene has CDR1 MNHEY and CDR2 SMNVEV (reference sequence). This CDR3 is CASSLFQGINSPLHF. DNA of the CDR3: TGTGCCAGCAGTTTATTTCAGGGGATTAATTCACCCCTCCACTTT.

In this sample, this clone turned up a few times. The chain carries TRBV30 and TRBJ2-4, with TRBD2 matching 9 bases. V gave up 4 bases and J gave up 12 bases; unmatched junction bases: 10. There are 13 residues in the CDR3. Germline V gives CDR1 GTSNPN, CDR2 SVGIG (reference sequence). The CDR3 DNA reads TGTGCCTGGACCGCGCGGGGGGGCAGGGATCAGTACTTC. Its translation is CAWTARGGRDQYF.

This clone was seen a few times. The J gene is TRBJ2-7, the V gene TRBV2; 7 bases agree with TRBD2. The trim removed 8 bases at V and 6 bases at J, leaving 7 bases unmatched. Germline CDR1 and CDR2: SNHLY and FYNNEI. CDR3 length equals 12 residues. CDR3 loop: CASQGLSPEQYF. The CDR3 DNA sequence: TGTGCCAGCCAGGGACTATCCCCCGAGCAGTACTTC.

The chain recombines TRBV11-2 with TRBJ2-7, with 9 positions matching TRBD2. The junction had 16 bases not matched to a gene; V was cut back by 5 bases and J by 2 bases. The CDR3 has 18 residues. The germline V gene encodes CDR1 SGHAT and CDR2 FQNNGV. The CDR3 DNA sequence: TGTGCCAGCAGCAAGGGGCTAGCGGGGCTGCTTAACACCTACGAGCAGTACTTC. Its translation is CASSKGLAGLLNTYEQYF. The full variable domain, rest sourced from reference TRBV11-2 and TRBJ2-7, is EAGVAQSPRYKIIEKRQSVAFWCNPISGHATLYWYQQILGQGPKLLIQFQNNGVVDDSQLPKDRFSAERLKGVDSTLKIQPAKLEDSAVYLCASSKGLAGLLNTYEQYFGPGTRLTVT.

The genes are TRBV11-2 and TRBJ2-5; D is possibly TRBD2 (6 bases). Germline values: CDR1 SGHAT, CDR2 FQNNGV. V was clipped by 4 bases and J by 2 bases, with 8 bases between them. The CDR3 extends over 13 amino acids. The CDR3 loop reads CASSSSGQETQYF. The CDR3 DNA sequence: TGTGCCAGCAGCTCAAGCGGGCAAGAGACCCAGTACTTC.

This clone showed up just once. A read error may account for a junction end that differs from germline. The CDR3, as DNA: TGTGCTAGCAGCTCCTCCGGGACAGTCAATGAGCAGTTCTTC. Translation: CASSSSGTVNEQFF. This chain links TRBV7-7 with TRBJ2-1, with 7 bases aligning to TRBD1. CDR1 and CDR2 from the germline V gene are SSHAT and FNYEAQ (reference sequence). The CDR3 is 14 amino acids.

This clone has only one observation. The V and J genes are TRBV7-2 and TRBJ2-3; TRBD2 might be the D (6 bases). This CDR3 has 16 residues. V lost 1 base, J lost 0 bases, and 11 bases lay in between. CDR1 is SGHTA and CDR2 is FQGNSA in the germline V gene. The CDR3 nucleotides read TGTGCCAGCAGCTTAGGAGGGGAGGTCAGCACAGATACGCAGTATTTT. It specifies CASSLGGEVSTDTQYF.

This chain connects TRBV18 to TRBJ1-1; D not resolved. Germline V gene lookup returns CDR1 KGHSH and CDR2 LQKENI. The CDR3 sequence is 16 residues long. Deletions cut 5 bases from V and 4 bases from J, with 20 bases between. CDR3 in DNA: TGTGCCAGCTCAAGTACGGTTGCGGGTCTCGGCACTGAAGCTTTCTTT. This translates into CASSSTVAGLGTEAFF.

Only one count was recorded for this clone. The rearrangement joins TRBV6-1 to TRBJ1-1; unclear D gene. Between the trimmed V and J ends, which lost 4 bases and 0 bases, there was a span of 18 bases. The CDR3 loop spans 17 amino acids. The germline V gene encodes CDR1 MNHNS and CDR2 SASEGT. In DNA form, the CDR3 reads TGTGCCAGCAGTGTTGGAGGGAACAGTATCATGAACACTGAAGCTTTCTTT. This translates into CASSVGGNSIMNTEAFF.

V and J are TRBV6-4 and TRBJ1-2; 7 bases fit TRBD1. The CDR3 runs 15 residues. The J segment lost 4 bases and the V segment lost 2 bases, leaving 7 bases of the junction unmatched. Germline V gene lookup returns CDR1 MRHNA and CDR2 SNTAGT. CDR3: CASSDPDRRTYGYTF. CDR3 in DNA: TGTGCCAGCAGTGACCCGGACAGGAGGACCTATGGCTACACCTTC.

As to this clone: A read error may produce the germline difference seen at one junction end. The chain joins TRBV19 to TRBJ2-1, with D possibly being TRBD2 (5 bases). The CDR3 is 14 amino acids. From germline, CDR1 is LNHDA and CDR2 SQIVND (reference sequence). The CDR3 DNA reads as TGTGCCAGTAGTATTTATGAGGGCTACCATGAGCAGTTCTTC. Translating gives CASSIYEGYHEQFF.

This chain uses TRBV27 with TRBJ1-2; TRBD1 matches at 9 bases. Trimming at V came to 0 bases and at J to 7 bases, leaving 9 bases not matched to a gene. The CDR3 runs to 16 residues. CDR1 is MNHEY and CDR2 is SMNVEV in the germline V gene (reference sequence). DNA of the CDR3: TGTGCCAGCAGTTTATCGACCCCCTGGACAGGGGTTGGCTACACCTTC. This encodes CASSLSTPWTGVGYTF.

The V gene is TRBV5-6, the J gene TRBJ1-1; D gene unclear. The CDR3 is 13 amino acids. Germline CDR1 SGHDT, CDR2 YYEEEE. The V end was cut by 0 bases, the J end by 5 bases, with 8 bases between. CDR3 bases: TGTGCCAGCAGCTTGGTGGCGGGGACTGAAGCTTTCTTT. This gives the protein CASSLVAGTEAFF.

The chain recombines TRBV11-3 with TRBJ2-5; 7 positions match TRBD1. The CDR3 sequence is 14 residues long. Germline CDR1 reads SGHNT; CDR2 reads YENEEA. Trimming cost V 4 bases and J 3 bases; bases outside gene matches: 5. This CDR3 is CASSSGQDKETQYF. CDR3 nucleotides: TGTGCCAGCAGCTCCGGACAGGATAAAGAGACCCAGTACTTC.

This clone was counted a single time. V gene TRBV6-5 combines with J gene TRBJ1-2, with TRBD1 identical over 8 bases. This CDR3 is built from 15 residues. The junction had 6 bases not matched to a gene; V was cut back by 4 bases and J by 2 bases. The germline V gene has CDR1 MNHEY and CDR2 SVGAGI. CDR3 bases: TGTGCCAGCAGTTCCCGGACAGGGAAAAACTATGGCTACACCTTC. Its protein is CASSSRTGKNYGYTF.

The gene calls are TRBV19 and TRBJ2-7; D possibly corresponds to TRBD2 (5 bases). Germline assignment: CDR1 LNHDA and CDR2 SQIVND (reference sequence). Deletions cut 6 bases from V and 2 bases from J, with 8 bases between. The CDR3 runs 12 residues. The CDR3 nucleotides are TGTGCCAGTAGGGACGGGACCTACGAGCAGTACTTC. Protein sequence: CASRDGTYEQYF.

The CDR3 coding sequence is TGCGCCAGCAGCCAAGGGTCAGGGTACCGCCACACTGAAGCTTTCTTT. Its protein is CASSQGSGYRHTEAFF. This chain uses TRBV4-3 with TRBJ1-1; possible D gene TRBD1, 5 bases. The germline V gene encodes CDR1 LGHNA and CDR2 YSLEER. This CDR3 is built from 16 residues. V was shortened by 1 base and J by 3 bases, with 15 bases between the two germline ends.

The rearrangement uses TRBV2 and TRBJ2-7; D possibly corresponds to TRBD1 (6 bases). This CDR3 is built from 13 residues. V lost 7 bases and J 5 bases, leaving 15 bases between the germline ends. Germline CDR1 SNHLY, CDR2 FYNNEI. CDR3 coding DNA: TGTGCCAGCAAGTACTCCAGGGGTAACGAGCAGTACTTC. Translating it yields CASKYSRGNEQYF.

CDR3 nucleotide sequence: TGTGCCAGCAGCTTAGGGACAGCTTCCTACAATGAGCAGTTCTTC. Translating gives CASSLGTASYNEQFF. This chain links TRBV7-6 with TRBJ2-1; D perhaps matches TRBD1 (6 bases). V was trimmed by 1 base and J by 1 base, leaving 8 bases between them. The germline gives CDR1 SGHVS, CDR2 FNYEAQ. The CDR3 runs to 15 residues.